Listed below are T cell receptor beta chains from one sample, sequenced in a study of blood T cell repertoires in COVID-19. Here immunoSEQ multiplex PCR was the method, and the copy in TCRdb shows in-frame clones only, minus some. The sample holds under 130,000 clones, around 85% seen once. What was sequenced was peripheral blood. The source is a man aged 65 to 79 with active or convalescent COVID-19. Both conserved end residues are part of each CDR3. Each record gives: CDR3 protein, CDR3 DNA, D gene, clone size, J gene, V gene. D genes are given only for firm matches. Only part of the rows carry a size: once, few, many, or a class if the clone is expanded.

CDR3aa: CASRTGSGEKLFF
CDR3nt: TGCGCCAGCCGGACAGGGTCAGGTGAAAAACTGTTTTTT
d_gene: TRBD1
abundance: -
j_gene: TRBJ1-4
v_gene: TRBV5-1

CDR3aa: CASNPQGNGNQPQHF
CDR3nt: TGTGCCAGCAATCCGCAGGGGAATGGCAATCAGCCCCAGCATTTT
d_gene: -
abundance: -
j_gene: TRBJ1-5
v_gene: TRBV2

CDR3aa: CASGPYEGAGEIDTQYF
CDR3nt: TGCGCCAGCGGACCCTATGAGGGAGCGGGAGAGATAGATACGCAGTATTTT
d_gene: TRBD2
abundance: -
j_gene: TRBJ2-3
v_gene: TRBV10-1

CDR3aa: CASSSLQGAGGYTF
CDR3nt: TGTGCCAGCAGTTCTTTGCAGGGGGCAGGGGGCTACACCTTC
d_gene: TRBD1
abundance: -
j_gene: TRBJ1-2
v_gene: TRBV28

CDR3aa: CAISEADRGRAGNQPQHF
CDR3nt: TGTGCCATCAGTGAGGCAGACAGGGGGCGCGCAGGCAATCAGCCCCAGCATTTT
d_gene: TRBD1
abundance: -
j_gene: TRBJ1-5
v_gene: TRBV10-3

CDR3aa: CASSMDSQPQHF
CDR3nt: TGTGCCAGCAGCATGGACAGTCAGCCCCAGCATTTT
d_gene: -
abundance: -
j_gene: TRBJ1-5
v_gene: TRBV7-8

CDR3aa: CASSEPGVNYGYTF
CDR3nt: TGTGCCAGCAGCGAACCGGGAGTTAACTATGGCTACACCTTC
d_gene: -
abundance: -
j_gene: TRBJ1-2
v_gene: TRBV7-3

CDR3aa: CASNLAGGPGETQYF
CDR3nt: TGTGCCAGCAACTTGGCGGGGGGGCCGGGGGAGACCCAGTACTTC
d_gene: TRBD2
abundance: -
j_gene: TRBJ2-5
v_gene: TRBV2

CDR3aa: CASSPGFGSPEQYF
CDR3nt: TGTGCCAGCAGCCCCGGATTCGGGAGCCCCGAGCAGTACTTC
d_gene: -
abundance: -
j_gene: TRBJ2-7
v_gene: TRBV7-7

CDR3aa: CASSRKTGVGTEAFF
CDR3nt: TGTGCCAGCAGCCGGAAGACAGGGGTGGGCACTGAAGCTTTCTTT
d_gene: TRBD1
abundance: -
j_gene: TRBJ1-1
v_gene: TRBV5-4

CDR3aa: CATSMLQGQNSPLHF
CDR3nt: TGTGCCACCAGCATGCTTCAGGGGCAGAATTCACCCCTCCACTTT
d_gene: -
abundance: -
j_gene: TRBJ1-6
v_gene: TRBV15

CDR3aa: CASSRDSKVYGYTF
CDR3nt: TGTGCCAGTAGTAGGGACTCTAAGGTCTATGGCTACACCTTC
d_gene: -
abundance: -
j_gene: TRBJ1-2
v_gene: TRBV19

CDR3aa: CASSARKGGRRQETQYF
CDR3nt: TGTGCCAGCAGCGCAAGAAAGGGGGGGCGGAGACAAGAGACCCAGTACTTC
d_gene: -
abundance: -
j_gene: TRBJ2-5
v_gene: TRBV9

CDR3aa: CASSPGTSVTGELFF
CDR3nt: TGTGCCAGCAGTCCCGGGACTAGCGTAACCGGGGAGCTGTTTTTT
d_gene: TRBD2
abundance: -
j_gene: TRBJ2-2
v_gene: TRBV6-5

CDR3aa: CASSPRTGNSEKLFF
CDR3nt: TGTGCCAGCAGCCCCCGGACAGGGAATAGTGAAAAACTGTTTTTT
d_gene: TRBD1
abundance: -
j_gene: TRBJ1-4
v_gene: TRBV9

CDR3aa: CASSFASGGAGTDTQYF
CDR3nt: TGCGCCAGCAGCTTCGCTAGCGGGGGGGCGGGCACAGATACGCAGTATTTT
d_gene: TRBD2
abundance: few
j_gene: TRBJ2-3
v_gene: TRBV5-1